This TCR beta chain was found in a study of blood T cell repertoires in COVID-19. Per the original methods: Nucleated cell counts were estimated from reference gene primer amplification. Sequencing was performed with immunoSEQ multiplex PCR; in TCRdb, only in-frame clones are kept and a portion is missing. The V and J calls and clone size are taken from that table; D and trimming were inferred from the DNA. Of 200,000 to 250,000 clones in the sample, about four fifths were seen once. CDR3 size: 16 residues. Trimming cost V 7 bases and J 0 bases, with 18 bases left between them. Germline V gene sequence: CDR1 SEHNR, CDR2 FQNEAQ (reference sequence). Researchers sorted participants into cohorts using their self-reported clinical history.

Material for sequencing was PBMCs or T cells enriched from blood (not recorded which). The rearrangement joins TRBV7-9 to TRBJ1-2; D is uncertain. The clonotype comes from a woman aged 40 to 50 with acute COVID-19. For the CDR3, the DNA is TGTGCCAGCACCACCAACCTAATACAGCCTAACTATGGCTACACCTTC. Protein product: CASTTNLIQPNYGYTF.